Each of the 2 T cell receptor beta chains below was sequenced from the same sample in a study of blood T cell repertoires in COVID-19. The protocol was immunoSEQ multiplex PCR, while the TCRdb copy is restricted to in-frame clones and leaves out a portion. This sample carries under 200,000 clones, roughly 83% of them seen once, and the ten largest clones take 6%. Sequencing was performed on peripheral blood. The origin of the receptors is a woman aged 40 to 50 with COVID-19, enrolled during active disease.

This clone came up a few times. V usage is TRBV4-1 and J usage is TRBJ2-7, with D maybe TRBD1 (6 bases). With 3 bases removed from V and 2 bases from J, the gap between germline ends came to 23 bases. Looked up from germline, CDR1 is MGHRA and CDR2 is YSYEKL. This CDR3 is built from 18 residues. The chain's CDR3 is CASSQTGKPLSLAYEQYF. The CDR3 DNA is TGCGCCAGCAGCCAGACAGGAAAGCCGCTATCACTGGCCTACGAGCAGTACTTC.

This sequence joins TRBV19 and TRBJ2-1; 7 nucleotides match TRBD2. Per the germline V gene, CDR1 is LNHDA and CDR2 is SQIVND (reference sequence). Germline trimming cut 6 bases from V and 3 bases from J; bases unmatched to any gene: 8. The CDR3 covers 15 residues. CDR3 nucleotides: TGTGCCAGTAGCATGAGCGGGGAGCTCTACAATGAGCAGTTCTTC. Protein sequence: CASSMSGELYNEQFF.